This T cell receptor (beta chain) was sequenced for a study of CD8 T cells in ankylosing spondylitis (dated by TCRdb to 2017 to 2019). Study-level background: To find TCR variants linked to disease, the study profiled T cell receptor beta repertoires in ankylosing spondylitis patients and healthy donors. In total, the full study cohort was made up of 95 to 110 healthy donors and more than 20 ankylosing spondylitis patients. Peripheral blood was sampled, and synovial fluid was additionally collected from ankylosing spondylitis patients.

Sequenced using an Illumina HiSeq 2500. TCR beta libraries were prepared by quantitative 5'-RACE with molecular barcodes. The paper's processing steps were these. To identify disease-linked TCR variants, a new computational method was used, one built on a probabilistic model of VDJ rearrangement. TCRdb reworked the public reads: Q25 trimming with fastp, MiXCR clone assembly, productive beta chains retained. Entries that share a CDR3 protein sequence are merged under the most common genes and DNA. The V and J calls reflect TCRdb's pipeline rather than the authors' work. The sample data list more than 35,000 distinct CDR3 sequences, and less than 3.5% of these were observed just once. The ten top clones hold roughly 4.4% of the sample. Reading from cysteine to phenylalanine, the CDR3 counts 15 amino acids. Just the 45-base CDR3 DNA is kept, in frame starting at base 1. Relative to germline, V is 2 bases shorter and J is 0 bases shorter, with 8 bases between their ends. The germline V gene gives CDR1 as SGDLS and CDR2 as YYNGEE.

Study-level results and caveats: A TCR beta motif made up of several highly homologous amino acid variants appeared to be characteristic of blood from ankylosing spondylitis patients. The disease-linked clones were reported to be significantly enriched in matched synovial fluid samples from ankylosing spondylitis patients. In peripheral blood, the disease-linked clones were found at relatively low frequencies and had a CD8+ phenotype. Some TCR beta motif variants had previously been reported in synovial fluid and blood of reactive arthritis patients, which suggested common disease-initiation mechanisms.

The sample holds many counts of this clonotype. The specificity of this receptor is unknown. Per-nucleotide qualities are absent, and no much larger clonotype sits a single base away. Sequenced material: blood, either unsorted or a sorted T cell fraction (not recorded which). The sequence was obtained from a male donor with ankylosing spondylitis or in good health (not recorded which). The V and J segments used are TRBV9 and TRBJ1-4, with TRBD1 perhaps the D gene, on 5 matching bases. The CDR3 here reads CASSVTVATNEKLFF. The DNA sequence is TGTGCCAGCAGCGTGACAGTTGCAACTAATGAAAAACTGTTTTTT.